This TCR beta chain emerged from a study of T cells after yellow fever vaccination. TCRdb re-derived calls from the 5' RACE reads in MiXCR, one entry per CDR3 protein. The sample lists fewer than 350,000 distinct CDR3 sequences, around 3.6% occurring once. This clonotype was found many times. Germline CDR1 is SGHRS and CDR2 is YFSETQ. This CDR3 is 13 amino acids long. V shed 0 bases and J shed 5 bases, with 6 bases lying between them. The material sequenced was PBMCs, taken on the day of the yellow fever booster vaccination. This chain joins TRBV5-1 and TRBJ2-1; the D is unclear. The origin of this receptor is a young man who received the YFV17D yellow fever vaccine. The CDR3 is CASSLDSNNEQFF. In DNA form, the CDR3 reads TGCGCCAGCAGCTTGGACAGCAACAATGAGCAGTTCTTC.